Below are 11 T cell receptor beta chains sequenced from a single sample in a study of blood T cell repertoires in COVID-19. Libraries were prepared by immunoSEQ multiplex PCR; TCRdb keeps only in-frame clonotypes and omits some of them. Of about 130,000 clones in the sample, approximately 80% were seen once. The sequencing sample was made of peripheral blood. The receptors derive from a man older than 75 with acute or convalescent COVID-19.

The chain combines TRBV5-4 with TRBJ2-3, with 13 nucleotides matching TRBD2. Germline V gene lookup returns CDR1 SGHNT and CDR2 YYREEE (reference sequence). The CDR3 covers 17 residues. V trimming: 0 bases; J trimming: 2 bases; junction bases outside the gene matches: 3. DNA for the CDR3: TGTGCCAGCAGCTTGGGTGGACTAGCGGGGGCCACAGATACGCAGTATTTT. Its translation: CASSLGGLAGATDTQYF. The full variable domain, rest sourced from reference TRBV5-4 and TRBJ2-3, is ETGVTQSPTHLIKTRGQQVTLRCSSQSGHNTVSWYQQALGQGPQFIFQYYREEENGRGNFPPRFSGLQFPNYSSELNVNALELDDSALYLCASSLGGLAGATDTQYFGPGTRLTVL.

The chain recombines TRBV28 with TRBJ2-6; TRBD1 aligns across 7 bases. The V segment lost 5 bases and the J segment 5 bases; nucleotides outside the gene matches: 9. This CDR3 has 16 amino acids. The V gene's germline CDR1 is MDHEN and CDR2 SYDVKM. CDR3 amino acids: CASSLLLQGRANVLTF. CDR3 DNA: TGTGCCAGCAGTCTCTTATTACAGGGGAGGGCCAACGTCCTGACTTTC.

This chain joins TRBV19 and TRBJ2-7, with 9 nucleotides matching TRBD1. V was pared by 3 bases and J by 4 bases, with 1 base of the junction left unmatched. CDR3 length: 13 residues. Germline V gives CDR1 LNHDA, CDR2 SQIVND (reference sequence). The CDR3 sequence: CASSIDRGYEQYF. The CDR3 nucleotides read TGTGCCAGTAGTATTGACAGGGGGTACGAGCAGTACTTC. The entire variable domain, with the rest obtained from reference TRBV19 and TRBJ2-7, is as follows: DGGITQSPKYLFRKEGQNVTLSCEQNLNHDAMYWYRQDPGQGLRLIYYSQIVNDFQKGDIAEGYSVSREKKESFPLTVTSAQKNPTAFYLCASSIDRGYEQYFGPGTRLTVT.

V gene TRBV2 combines with J gene TRBJ2-7; D remains unclear. Per germline, CDR1 SNHLY and CDR2 FYNNEI. The CDR3 is 12 amino acids. Trimming stripped 6 bases from V and 3 bases from J, with 9 bases between. The DNA of the CDR3 is TGTGCCAGCAGCCCCGGGTACTACGAGCAGTACTTC. It translates to CASSPGYYEQYF.

This chain joins TRBV28 and TRBJ1-5; tentatively, D is TRBD1 (5 bases). CDR3 length: 13 residues. CDR1 is MDHEN and CDR2 is SYDVKM in the germline V gene. Trimming took off 7 bases at V and 1 base at J, with 8 bases between the two ends. The CDR3 bases are TGTGCCAGCAATAAGGGGAGCAATCAGCCCCAGCATTTT. Translated: CASNKGSNQPQHF.

The CDR3 sequence: CASSEGAQGYQPQHF. In DNA form, the CDR3 reads TGTGCCAGCAGTGAAGGGGCCCAGGGCTATCAGCCCCAGCATTTT. The chain couples TRBV6-1 to TRBJ1-5; D possibly corresponds to TRBD1 (5 bases). The CDR3 contains 15 residues. The V and J ends lost 1 base and 5 bases respectively, with 12 bases between them. The germline CDR1 and CDR2 sequences are MNHNS and SASEGT.

The chain combines TRBV19 with TRBJ2-1, with a possible D match to TRBD2 (6 bases). V was shortened by 5 bases and J by 8 bases, with 16 bases between the two germline ends. The CDR3 sequence is 14 residues long. Germline assignment: CDR1 LNHDA and CDR2 SQIVND (reference sequence). The CDR3, as DNA: TGTGCCAGTAGTCGGCGACACCCGGGGGATGAGCAGTTCTTC. It is translated as CASSRRHPGDEQFF.

This clone was counted a single time. Since no conserved phenylalanine or tryptophan closes the CDR3, a read error is the likely cause. The DNA is omitted, as the CDR3 cannot be located on it reliably, and the CDR3 follows TCRdb's listing. V is TRBV19 and J is TRBJ2-7; TRBD2 reflects the table's D call only, with no check against the DNA. The germline V gene encodes CDR1 LNHDA and CDR2 SQIVND (reference sequence). 12 amino acids form the CDR3, both terminal residues included. CDR3 sequence reads: CASSTPPIEDGD.

The V gene is TRBV4-1, the J gene TRBJ2-7; D perhaps matches TRBD1 (5 bases). CDR3 length: 15 residues. Germline values: CDR1 MGHRA, CDR2 YSYEKL. V was pared by 0 bases and J by 5 bases, with 14 bases between. CDR3 sequence: CASSQDLLVGDEQYF. Here the CDR3 DNA reads TGCGCCAGCAGCCAAGATCTTCTCGTAGGGGACGAGCAGTACTTC.

The chain recombines TRBV11-2 with TRBJ2-1; TRBD1 aligns across 7 bases. This CDR3 region has 12 residues. V lost 4 bases and J lost 15; bases outside the gene matches: 9. Germline V CDR1 and CDR2: SGHAT, FQNNGV. The CDR3 loop reads CASSYATGSLFF. The CDR3 bases are TGTGCCAGCAGCTACGCGACAGGGTCTTTGTTCTTC.

This clone came up a few times. This rearrangement joins TRBV5-1 to TRBJ1-1, with D possibly being TRBD1 (5 bases). The germline V and J ends were trimmed by 2 bases and 3 bases, with 14 bases remaining between them. The CDR3 runs to 15 residues. The germline CDR1 and CDR2 sequences are SGHRS and YFSETQ. The CDR3 protein is CASSFLGLSDTEAFF. DNA of the CDR3: TGCGCCAGCAGCTTCTTGGGACTGTCGGACACTGAAGCTTTCTTT. Together with reference TRBV5-1 and TRBJ1-1, the CDR3 gives the full variable domain: KAGVTQTPRYLIKTRGQQVTLSCSPISGHRSVSWYQQTPGQGLQFLFEYFSETQRNKGNFPGRFSGRQFSNSRSEMNVSTLELGDSALYLCASSFLGLSDTEAFFGQGTRLTVV.